One sample yielded the 5 T cell receptor beta chains listed below, sequenced in a study of radiation and T cells in renal cell carcinoma. This table comes from immunoSEQ multiplex PCR, and its TCRdb copy is limited to in-frame clones, with some not included. The sample consists of about 140,000 clones, approximately 87% of them appearing once. Described time point: baseline pretreatment blood. Regarding treatment: 15 Gy SBRT to primary tumor, nephrectomy 4 weeks later. The material was blood, obtained from a patient whose treatment included radiotherapy and nephrectomy. The receptors were gathered from a woman aged 50 to 65 with renal cell carcinoma.

In its sample, this clone was seen a few times. V and J are TRBV7-2 and TRBJ2-3; D not certain. Deletions cut 5 bases from V and 0 bases from J, with 3 bases between. The CDR3 runs to 12 residues. Germline V gene sequence: CDR1 SGHTA, CDR2 FQGNSA. The CDR3 DNA reads as TGTGCCAGCAGCGTGAGCACAGATACGCAGTATTTT. This encodes CASSVSTDTQYF. Full variable domain (rest looked up from reference TRBV7-2 and TRBJ2-3): GAGVSQSPSNKVTEKGKDVELRCDPISGHTALYWYRQSLGQGLEFLIYFQGNSAPDKSGLPSDRFSAERTGGSVSTLTIQRTQQEDSAVYLCASSVSTDTQYFGPGTRLTVL.

The chain links TRBV5-4 to TRBJ2-5; no reliable D call. CDR1 is SGHNT, CDR2 YYREEE, per germline (reference sequence). CDR3 length equals 15 residues. V lost 4 bases and J 4 bases, leaving 17 bases between the germline ends. In DNA form, the CDR3 reads TGTGCCAGCAGCGCTAGGACCCTGGAGCGAGAGACCCAGTACTTC. Encoded protein: CASSARTLERETQYF.

The CDR3 DNA follows: TGTGCCAGCAGACAAAGTACAGGGGTCGCTTTCTTT. Translating gives CASRQSTGVAFF. V usage is TRBV28 and J usage is TRBJ1-1, with 7 bases fitting TRBD1. Trimming cost V 6 bases and J 11 bases; bases outside gene matches: 9. Germline V gives CDR1 MDHEN, CDR2 SYDVKM. There are 12 residues in the CDR3.

This clone showed up just a few times. J is TRBJ1-1 and V is TRBV29-1, with TRBD1 as a possible D gene (6 bases). CDR1 is SQVTM, CDR2 ANQGSEA, per germline. The CDR3 runs 12 residues. The V and J ends lost 7 bases and 2 bases respectively, with 11 bases between them. The CDR3 coding sequence is TGCAGCGCAGGGGACGGAAACACTGAAGCTTTCTTT. This gives the protein CSAGDGNTEAFF.

V and J are TRBV29-1 and TRBJ2-7, with a weak D call TRBD2 (5 bases). Germline-derived CDR1 and CDR2 are SQVTM and ANQGSEA. V was clipped by 6 bases and J by 5 bases, with 11 bases between them. The CDR3 is 11 amino acids. CDR3 DNA: TGCAGCGTCAAGGACTTGAACGAGCAGTACTTC. Protein product: CSVKDLNEQYF.